This T cell receptor beta chain was retrieved from a study of PD-1 blockade in classical Hodgkin lymphoma. Only in-frame clones appear in the TCRdb table, and some are missing; sequencing was by immunoSEQ multiplex PCR. Here the sample spans tens of thousands of clones, around 81% being singletons. The CDR3 has 17 amino acids. Per the germline V gene, CDR1 is MNHEY and CDR2 is SMNVEV (reference sequence). Trimming removed 5 bases from V and 0 bases from J, with 20 bases in between. Autologous stem cell transplantation was followed by relapse in every patient, and brentuximab vedotin exposure varied. Concerning this clone: The antigen is undetermined.

Regarding the study as a whole: Baseline diversity was lower in partial responders and progressors than complete responders.

The source material was peripheral blood mononuclear cells (PBMCs), sampled before the second cycle of nivolumab. The origin of this receptor is a human donor with classical Hodgkin lymphoma. The chain recombines TRBV27 with TRBJ2-7; perhaps D is TRBD1 or TRBD2 (6 bases each). For the CDR3, the DNA is TGTGCCAGCAGTCCACTCTTACGGCGGGGACACTCCTACGAGCAGTACTTC. The encoded protein is CASSPLLRRGHSYEQYF.